This is a list of T cell receptor beta chains from one sample in a study of blood T cell repertoires in COVID-19. Clones were sequenced by immunoSEQ multiplex PCR, and TCRdb holds only the in-frame ones, with some missing. The sample contains roughly 250,000 clones, around 89% of which appear only once. Sequences were obtained from PBMCs or T cells enriched from blood (not recorded which). The receptors were sampled from a man aged 50-60 years who had been exposed to COVID-19. The CDR3 runs from the conserved cysteine through the conserved F or W. The order of the fields is CDR3 DNA, CDR3 protein, J gene, D gene, V gene, clone size. The D gene is left open where the match is weak. Clone size is stated in some rows and not others, as once, few, many or a class when expanded.

TGCGCCAGCAGCAATCAGGGTGGGAACACTGAAGCTTTCTTT	CASSNQGGNTEAFF	TRBJ1-1	-	TRBV5-1	-
TGTGCCAGCAGGATAACACAGGGAACTAACTATGGCTACACCTTC	CASRITQGTNYGYTF	TRBJ1-2	-	TRBV2	once
TGTGCCAGCAGCCCCAGCGGGGACAGGTTCTATGGCTACACCTTC	CASSPSGDRFYGYTF	TRBJ1-2	TRBD1	TRBV28	-
TGTGCCAGTAGTATCTCAAGGGGAAACACTGAAGCTTTCTTT	CASSISRGNTEAFF	TRBJ1-1	-	TRBV19	-
TGTGCCAGAAGCCGAGCACCGACCACAGGGTTGTCGCCCGACTATGGCTACACCTTC	CARSRAPTTGLSPDYGYTF	TRBJ1-2	-	TRBV5-3	-
TGTGCCAGCAGCCAACGGGACAGGCTCACCGGGGAGCTGTTTTTT	CASSQRDRLTGELFF	TRBJ2-2	TRBD1	TRBV14	-
TGCGCCAGCAGCCCCGGACAGGGGGCGCGGGAGCAGTACTTC	CASSPGQGAREQYF	TRBJ2-7	TRBD1	TRBV5-1	-
TGTGCCATCAGCTCGGCGGGCGTGGGTGCTTTCTTT	CAISSAGVGAFF	TRBJ1-1	-	TRBV10-3	-
TGTGCCAGCAGCTTACGAGGAGGCTACAATGAGCAGTTCTTC	CASSLRGGYNEQFF	TRBJ2-1	-	TRBV7-3	-
TGTGCCAGCATCTTACAGGCACAAAGCCCTAACTATGGCTACACCTTC	CASILQAQSPNYGYTF	TRBJ1-2	-	TRBV2	-
TGCGCCAGCAGCGGAACAGGGGGCCGCTCCTATGGCTACACCTTC	CASSGTGGRSYGYTF	TRBJ1-2	TRBD1	TRBV5-1	once
TGTGCCAGCTCACCAACAGGGGGCCATCAGCCCCAGCATTTT	CASSPTGGHQPQHF	TRBJ1-5	TRBD1	TRBV18	-
TGTGCCAGCAGCTTGGAACTGGGGCAAGACACTGAAGCTTTCTTT	CASSLELGQDTEAFF	TRBJ1-1	-	TRBV5-8	-
TGCGCCAGCAGCGACAGAGATAATTCACCCCTCCACTTT	CASSDRDNSPLHF	TRBJ1-6	-	TRBV5-1	-
TGTGCCAGCAGTCCCCCAGTCCGGGGTCCCCCCCAGCATTTT	CASSPPVRGPPQHF	TRBJ1-5	-	TRBV28	-
TGTGCCAGCAGCTTGAGCCCCGGCTCCTACAATGAGCAGTTCTTC	CASSLSPGSYNEQFF	TRBJ2-1	-	TRBV5-6	-
TGTGCCAGCAGTTTATCGTTAGGGGGCGACCAGCCCCAGCATTTT	CASSLSLGGDQPQHF	TRBJ1-5	TRBD1	TRBV27	-
TGTGCCAGCAGCTTGGAGGGAATGGTAGCTTTCTTT	CASSLEGMVAFF	TRBJ1-1	-	TRBV7-9	few
TGTGCCAGTAGTACAAGGACTAGCGGGAGGGCCGCCAAAAACATTCAGTACTTC	CASSTRTSGRAAKNIQYF	TRBJ2-4	TRBD2	TRBV19	-
TGCGCCAGCAGCTCCCCTAGCAGCTACGAGCAGTACTTC	CASSSPSSYEQYF	TRBJ2-7	-	TRBV5-1	-
TGTGCCAGCAGTGACAGGGGTAATTCACCCCTCCACTTT	CASSDRGNSPLHF	TRBJ1-6	-	TRBV2	-
TGCGCCAGCCACCCCTCGGGGTTCGCAGCCACAGATACGCAGTATTTT	CASHPSGFAATDTQYF	TRBJ2-3	-	TRBV10-1	-
TGTGCCAGCAGCTTAGGGACAGAAGGCACAGATACGCAGTATTTT	CASSLGTEGTDTQYF	TRBJ2-3	TRBD1	TRBV7-3	-
TGTGCCAGCAGCCTCCGGGGGGGGGATGAGCAGTTCTTC	CASSLRGGDEQFF	TRBJ2-1	TRBD2	TRBV6-5	-
TGTGCCAGTAGTCAGGACAGAGATAGCAATCAGCCCCAGCATTTT	CASSQDRDSNQPQHF	TRBJ1-5	-	TRBV19	-
TGTGCCAGCAATAGCGGGGGGGAGGTAGAGACCCAGTACTTC	CASNSGGEVETQYF	TRBJ2-5	TRBD2	TRBV9	-
TGTGCCAGCAGCCCTCTCACAGGGGACACAACTAATGAAAAACTGTTTTTT	CASSPLTGDTTNEKLFF	TRBJ1-4	TRBD1	TRBV4-2	-
TGTGCCAGCTCACCTAATCCGGGACAGGGGGAGTACGAGCAGTACTTC	CASSPNPGQGEYEQYF	TRBJ2-7	TRBD1	TRBV18	-
TGTGCCAGCAGCCAAGGGGACAGCAATGAAGTGAACACTGAAGCTTTCTTT	CASSQGDSNEVNTEAFF	TRBJ1-1	TRBD1	TRBV4-2	-
TGTGCCAGCAGGACCGGGAGAAATGAGAGGAACACTGAAGCTTTCTTT	CASRTGRNERNTEAFF	TRBJ1-1	-	TRBV6-4	-
TGCAGCGTCCAGACAACGCAGGGGCCGAGGGCAACTGAAGCTTTCTTT	CSVQTTQGPRATEAFF	TRBJ1-1	-	TRBV29-1	-
TGTGCCAGCAGTTCGCAGGGGAGGAACACTGAAGCTTTCTTT	CASSSQGRNTEAFF	TRBJ1-1	-	TRBV28	-
TGTGCCATCAGGGTGGGACAGACCTATAATTCACCCCTCCACTTT	CAIRVGQTYNSPLHF	TRBJ1-6	TRBD1	TRBV10-3	-
TGTGCCAGCAGTCCTGGACAGGGGTGGACTGAAGCTTTCTTT	CASSPGQGWTEAFF	TRBJ1-1	TRBD1	TRBV28	-
TGCGCCAGCAGAGGGGAGGGGGATGGCTACACCTTC	CASRGEGDGYTF	TRBJ1-2	-	TRBV5-1	-
TGTGCCATCAGTGTCCGGGACACTGAAGCTTTCTTT	CAISVRDTEAFF	TRBJ1-1	-	TRBV10-3	-
TGCAGTGCTAGTTTCTCGCGAAGCACCGGGGAGCTGTTTTTT	CSASFSRSTGELFF	TRBJ2-2	-	TRBV20-1	-
TGCGCCAGCAGCCAAGATCCCTTGAGTTCAGGGTTGCGGACTGAAGCTTTCTTT	CASSQDPLSSGLRTEAFF	TRBJ1-1	-	TRBV4-1	-
TGTGCCAGCAGTGCCGGGACATATGGCTACACCTTC	CASSAGTYGYTF	TRBJ1-2	-	TRBV2	-
TGTGCCAGCAGCTTAACAGGGTACTACGGGGAGCTGTTTTTT	CASSLTGYYGELFF	TRBJ2-2	-	TRBV7-9	-
TGTGCCAGCAGCCAAGATTACAGCCAAAACACTGAAGCTTTCTTT	CASSQDYSQNTEAFF	TRBJ1-1	-	TRBV3-1/TRBV3-2	-
TGTGCCAGCAGCTTGGGGGGAGGGCGGAGGGAAAAACTGTTTTTT	CASSLGGGRREKLFF	TRBJ1-4	-	TRBV5-4	-
TGTGCCAGCTCACCACCCCGGCTCACAGGGTTCGAGACCCAGTACTTC	CASSPPRLTGFETQYF	TRBJ2-5	-	TRBV18	-
TGTGCCAGCAGCGTAACGGACAGTCCAATCAGCCCCCAGCATTTT	CASSVTDSPISPQHF	TRBJ1-5	-	TRBV9	-
TGTGCCAGCTCACGAGGTAGTGGCAATCAGCCCCAGCATTTT	CASSRGSGNQPQHF	TRBJ1-5	-	TRBV18	once
TGTGCCAGCTCACCCAACAGGGAGTACACCGGGGAGCTGTTTTTT	CASSPNREYTGELFF	TRBJ2-2	-	TRBV18	-
TGTGCCAGCAGTCCCCGGGACAGGGACGTTAGCGAGCAGTACTTC	CASSPRDRDVSEQYF	TRBJ2-7	TRBD1	TRBV28	-
TGTGCCAGCAGCTTAAAAGGGACTATGGGGTCCTATAATTCACCCCTCCACTTT	CASSLKGTMGSYNSPLHF	TRBJ1-6	-	TRBV5-4	-